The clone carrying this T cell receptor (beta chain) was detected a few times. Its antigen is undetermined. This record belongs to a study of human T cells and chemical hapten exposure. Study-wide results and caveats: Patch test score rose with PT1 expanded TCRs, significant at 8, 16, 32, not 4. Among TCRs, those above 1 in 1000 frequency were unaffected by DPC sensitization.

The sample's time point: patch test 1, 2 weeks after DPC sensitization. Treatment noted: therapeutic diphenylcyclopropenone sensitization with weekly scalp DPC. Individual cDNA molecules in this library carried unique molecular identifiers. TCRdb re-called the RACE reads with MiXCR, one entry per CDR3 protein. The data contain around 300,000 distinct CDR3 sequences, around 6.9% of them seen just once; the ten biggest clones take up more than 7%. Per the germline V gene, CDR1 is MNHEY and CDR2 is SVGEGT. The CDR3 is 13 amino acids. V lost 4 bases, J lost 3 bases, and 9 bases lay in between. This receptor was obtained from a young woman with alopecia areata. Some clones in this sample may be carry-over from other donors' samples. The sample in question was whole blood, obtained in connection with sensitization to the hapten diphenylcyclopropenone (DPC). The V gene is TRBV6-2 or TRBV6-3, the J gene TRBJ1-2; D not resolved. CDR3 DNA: TGTGCCAGCAGTTGGAAGGATGACTATGGCTACACCTTC. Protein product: CASSWKDDYGYTF.